The next 18 T cell receptor beta chains were all read from a single sample in a study of blood T cell repertoires in COVID-19. Repertoires were generated with immunoSEQ multiplex PCR, while TCRdb's copy carries only in-frame clones and drops some. Seen here are about 140,000 clones, 85% to 90% observed once, and the top ten hold roughly 5.4%. The sample comprised peripheral blood. The source is a human donor in a cohort sampled during active COVID-19.

This clone was found a few times. V and J are TRBV2 and TRBJ2-7; D possibly corresponds to TRBD1 (5 bases). This CDR3 has 13 residues. CDR1 is SNHLY, CDR2 FYNNEI, per germline. V shed 9 bases and J shed 3 bases, with 15 bases lying between them. DNA of the CDR3: TGTGCCAGTAAGACGACAGCCTTCTACGAGCAGTACTTC. Protein sequence: CASKTTAFYEQYF.

The V and J genes are TRBV5-4 and TRBJ2-3; 16 bases are shared with TRBD2. The V segment lost 4 bases and the J segment 1 base; nucleotides outside the gene matches: 12. Germline V gene lookup returns CDR1 SGHNT and CDR2 YYREEE (reference sequence). This CDR3 region has 20 residues. CDR3 region: CASSQTGLAGGLEGTDTQYF. The CDR3 DNA follows: TGTGCCAGCAGCCAGACGGGACTAGCGGGGGGGCTGGAAGGCACAGATACGCAGTATTTT. The complete variable domain, with remaining parts taken from reference TRBV5-4 and TRBJ2-3, reads ETGVTQSPTHLIKTRGQQVTLRCSSQSGHNTVSWYQQALGQGPQFIFQYYREEENGRGNFPPRFSGLQFPNYSSELNVNALELDDSALYLCASSQTGLAGGLEGTDTQYFGPGTRLTVL.

This rearrangement joins TRBV28 to TRBJ2-1; 15 nucleotides match TRBD2. The V gene's germline CDR1 is MDHEN and CDR2 SYDVKM. The ends lost 4 bases at V and 7 bases at J; junction bases unmatched: 14. The CDR3 has 19 residues. CDR3 amino acids: CASSSYSLGLAGGQNEQFF. In nucleotides, the CDR3 is TGTGCCAGCAGTTCCTACTCCCTCGGACTAGCGGGGGGGCAGAATGAGCAGTTCTTC.

Notes on this clone: The conserved phenylalanine or tryptophan is not found at the CDR3 terminus, so this likely reflects a read error. It is unclear where the CDR3 begins or ends on the DNA, so no DNA is shown, and the CDR3 is as TCRdb lists it. The gene calls are TRBV12-3 or TRBV12-4 and TRBJ1-1. The CDR3 contains 8 residues when both ends are counted. The chain's CDR3 is CASSRGAG.

V usage is TRBV5-1 and J usage is TRBJ1-2, with D maybe TRBD1 (6 bases). CDR1 is SGHRS, CDR2 YFSETQ, per germline. The CDR3 loop spans 17 amino acids. With 2 bases removed from V and 0 bases from J, the gap between germline ends came to 17 bases. The CDR3 DNA reads as TGCGCCAGCAGCTTAGGACAGACCGGAATTTCTAACTATGGCTACACCTTC. Residues: CASSLGQTGISNYGYTF.

The CDR3 spells CASSPGQGSEQYF. In nucleotides, the CDR3 is TGTGCCAGCTCGCCGGGACAGGGTTCCGAGCAGTACTTC. The chain combines TRBV18 with TRBJ2-7; 9 bases line up with TRBD1. The CDR3 is made up of 13 amino acids. From germline, CDR1 is KGHSH and CDR2 LQKENI. Trimming at V came to 6 bases and at J to 6 bases, leaving 6 bases not matched to a gene.

The chain couples TRBV7-9 to TRBJ2-1, with 11 bases aligning to TRBD2. Germline-derived CDR1 and CDR2 are SEHNR and FQNEAQ (reference sequence). This CDR3 has 15 residues. The V gene end was trimmed by 5 bases and the J gene end by 9 bases; junction bases not matched to a gene: 9. As DNA, the CDR3 is TGTGCCAGCAGCCACCGACTAGCGGGATTGGTTGAGCAGTTCTTC. This gives the protein CASSHRLAGLVEQFF. Full variable domain (outside the CDR3, taken from reference TRBV7-9 and TRBJ2-1): DTGVSQNPRHKITKRGQNVTFRCDPISEHNRLYWYRQTLGQGPEFLTYFQNEAQLEKSRLLSDRFSAERPKGSFSTLEIQRTEQGDSAMYLCASSHRLAGLVEQFFGPGTRLTVL.

J is TRBJ1-5 and V is TRBV4-1, with 9 bases identical to TRBD1. The germline V gene has CDR1 MGHRA and CDR2 YSYEKL. Germline trimming cut 4 bases from V and 6 bases from J; bases unmatched to any gene: 4. The CDR3 is 14 amino acids. CDR3 DNA sequence: TGCGCCAGCAGCCGGACAGGGGCTAGTCAGCCCCAGCATTTT. It specifies CASSRTGASQPQHF.

V is TRBV15 and J is TRBJ2-6, with D perhaps TRBD2 (5 bases). Germline V gene lookup returns CDR1 LNHNV and CDR2 YYDKDF (reference sequence). Between the trimmed V and J ends, which lost 1 base and 0 bases, there was a span of 10 bases. This CDR3 comprises 17 residues. In nucleotides, the CDR3 is TGTGCCACCAGCAGAGGGACTCCGAGCTCTGGGGCCAACGTCCTGACTTTC. As protein: CATSRGTPSSGANVLTF. The variable domain in full, with the rest retrieved from reference TRBV15 and TRBJ2-6, is DAMVIQNPRYQVTQFGKPVTLSCSQTLNHNVMYWYQQKSSQAPKLLFHYYDKDFNNEADTPDNFQSRRPNTSFCFLDIRSPGLGDTAMYLCATSRGTPSSGANVLTFGAGSRLTVL.

The chain joins TRBV30 to TRBJ2-3, with a possible D match to TRBD2 (5 bases). The germline V and J ends were trimmed by 4 bases and 2 bases, with 16 bases remaining between them. The length of the CDR3 is 15 residues. Germline assignment: CDR1 GTSNPN and CDR2 SVGIG (reference sequence). CDR3 sequence reads: CAWKNPSGLTDTQYF. CDR3 sequence (DNA): TGTGCCTGGAAGAACCCCAGCGGCCTCACAGATACGCAGTATTTT.

The gene calls are TRBV2 and TRBJ2-7, with 7 bases matching TRBD1. Germline assignment: CDR1 SNHLY and CDR2 FYNNEI. CDR3 length equals 14 residues. J was trimmed by 0 bases and V by 6 bases; bases with no gene match: 5. CDR3 coding DNA: TGTGCCAGCAGGACGACAGGGAACTCCTACGAGCAGTACTTC. This sequence encodes CASRTTGNSYEQYF.

The chain carries TRBV5-3 and TRBJ1-4; TRBD1 might be the D (6 bases). Being an ORF, TRBV5-3 has a function that is uncertain. The CDR3 is 15 residues long. The germline V and J ends were trimmed by 4 bases and 3 bases, with 13 bases remaining between them. The DNA of the CDR3 is TGTGCCAGAAGCGTCATGGACAGATCTAATGAAAAACTGTTTTTT. Translation gives CARSVMDRSNEKLFF.

The chain uses TRBV19 and TRBJ1-6; D is unclear. Germline CDR1 is LNHDA and CDR2 is SQIVND (reference sequence). CDR3 size: 15 residues. V was cut by 1 base and J by 9 bases, with 13 bases left in between. As DNA, the CDR3 is TGTGCCAGTAGTATAGCACCCTTCGGAGGTTCACCCCTCCACTTT. Protein product: CASSIAPFGGSPLHF. The full variable domain, rest sourced from reference TRBV19 and TRBJ1-6, is DGGITQSPKYLFRKEGQNVTLSCEQNLNHDAMYWYRQDPGQGLRLIYYSQIVNDFQKGDIAEGYSVSREKKESFPLTVTSAQKNPTAFYLCASSIAPFGGSPLHFGNGTRLTVT.

CDR3 sequence (DNA): TGCGCCAGCAGCTTGGACAGATCCTACGAGCAGTACTTC. This codes for CASSLDRSYEQYF. The chain links TRBV5-1 to TRBJ2-7; D unresolved. The CDR3 spans 13 residues. V lost 0 bases to trimming and J lost 1 base, with 5 bases between them. Germline lookup yields CDR1 SGHRS and CDR2 YFSETQ.

The V gene is TRBV7-3, the J gene TRBJ2-2; no clear D gene. V was cut by 4 bases and J by 1 base, with 13 bases left in between. The germline gives CDR1 SGHTA, CDR2 FQGTGA. This CDR3 has 16 residues. CDR3 sequence (DNA): TGTGCCAGCAGCTACTTAACAGATAAGAACACCGGGGAGCTGTTTTTT. This translates into CASSYLTDKNTGELFF.

This chain joins TRBV4-1 and TRBJ2-1, with 9 positions matching TRBD1. The germline V gene has CDR1 MGHRA and CDR2 YSYEKL. Unmatched junction bases numbered 3, after V lost 1 base and J lost 8 bases. CDR3 length: 14 amino acids. In nucleotides, the CDR3 is TGCGCCAGCAGCCAAGTACAGGGGGCTGATGAGCAGTTCTTC. It yields the protein CASSQVQGADEQFF.

The CDR3, as DNA: TGTGCCAGCAGCATGAGACGGGAGAGAGGTCGCACCGGGGAGCTGTTTTTT. It is translated as CASSMRRERGRTGELFF. This chain uses TRBV11-2 with TRBJ2-2; weak D call: TRBD2 (6 bases). V lost 5 bases and J 4 bases, leaving 20 bases between the germline ends. Germline CDR1 reads SGHAT; CDR2 reads FQNNGV. This CDR3 spans 17 amino acids.

The genes are TRBV27 and TRBJ2-7, with no clear D. Trimming left V 5 bases short and J 9 bases short, with 17 bases between. This CDR3 is built from 13 residues. Germline V gene lookup returns CDR1 MNHEY and CDR2 SMNVEV (reference sequence). The CDR3 DNA reads as TGTGCCAGCAGTCCCCTAGTCTCTACCTTGCAGTACTTC. Protein sequence: CASSPLVSTLQYF.